The rows below give T cell receptor beta chains drawn from one sample of a study of T cells in Graves' hyperthyroidism and ophthalmopathy. Each CDR3 protein gets one entry after TCRdb re-called the multiplex PCR reads with MiXCR. In the table there are a few hundred thousand distinct CDR3 sequences, 15% to 18% of which are singletons. The sequencing input was blood. Receptors originate from a woman aged 18-29 years with Graves' hyperthyroidism. Each CDR3 is given with its conserved first and last residue. The D gene is left open where the match is weak. Clone sizes are given selectively: once, few, many, or a class where the clone is expanded.

TRBJ1-2 once NA 14 TRBV27 CASRPWGPSGGYTF TGTGCCAGCAGACCTTGGGGGCCTTCCGGGGGCTACACCTTC
TRBJ2-1 few NA 14 TRBV20-1 CSARMAGGYNEQFF TGCAGTGCTAGAATGGCGGGTGGCTACAATGAGCAGTTCTTC
TRBJ2-7 many TRBD2 15 TRBV20-1 CSAAQGLAGAYEQYF TGCAGTGCTGCCCAGGGACTAGCGGGCGCTTACGAGCAGTACTTC
TRBJ2-7 NA NA 16 TRBV5-6 CASSFRSRLISLEQYF TGTGCCAGCAGCTTTCGTTCGAGGCTAATTTCGCTCGAGCAGTACTTC
TRBJ1-6 many NA 14 TRBV20-1 CSAREGSESSPLHF TGCAGTGCCCGCGAGGGATCGGAGAGTTCACCCCTCCACTTT
TRBJ2-3 many TRBD2 15 TRBV5-1 CASSLAGREADTQYF TGCGCCAGCAGCTTAGCGGGACGGGAAGCAGATACGCAGTATTTT
TRBJ2-6 many NA 15 TRBV5-1 CASSLGDSGANVLTF TGTGCCAGCAGCTTAGGGGACTCTGGGGCCAACGTCCTGACTTTC
TRBJ2-2 NA NA 15 TRBV5-1 CASSLEQGNTGELFF TGCGCCAGCAGCTTGGAACAGGGGAACACCGGGGAGCTGTTTTTT
TRBJ2-3 many TRBD2 16 TRBV5-5 CASSLSASGGTDTQYF TGTGCCAGCAGCTTGTCGGCTAGCGGGGGGACAGATACGCAGTATTTT
TRBJ1-1 NA NA 14 TRBV7-8 CASSRTRYYTEAFF TGTGCCAGCAGTCGAACCCGTTATTACACTGAAGCTTTCTTT
TRBJ2-1 NA TRBD2 16 TRBV11-3 CASKPSFLRGDNEQFF TGTGCCAGCAAGCCTTCATTTTTGCGGGGGGACAATGAGCAGTTCTTC
TRBJ2-7 NA NA 13 TRBV9 CASSVGLAYEQYF TGTGCCAGCAGCGTAGGCCTAGCCTACGAGCAGTACTTC
TRBJ2-2 NA TRBD2 18 TRBV7-6 CASSLRSGGRGNTGELFF TGTGCCAGCAGCTTACGGTCTGGCGGGAGGGGGAACACCGGGGAGCTGTTTTTT
TRBJ2-1 many NA 11 TRBV3-1 CASQGGDEQFF TGTGCCAGCCAGGGAGGCGATGAGCAGTTCTTC
TRBJ2-5 many TRBD1 15 TRBV6-1 CASSPRQGVGETQYF TGTGCCAGCAGTCCCCGACAGGGGGTGGGTGAGACCCAGTACTTC
TRBJ2-1 many TRBD2 16 TRBV28 CASSYPSSGRLNEQFF TGTGCCAGCAGTTATCCCTCTAGCGGGAGACTGAATGAGCAGTTCTTC
TRBJ2-1 many TRBD2 17 TRBV11-3 CASSLLAGDLSYNEQFF TGTGCCAGCAGCTTACTAGCGGGAGATTTGTCCTACAATGAGCAGTTCTTC
TRBJ2-5 many NA 14 TRBV20-1 CSARDLGGQETQYF TGCAGTGCTAGGGATCTCGGAGGGCAAGAGACCCAGTACTTC
TRBJ2-6 many TRBD1 23 TRBV27 CASSLSRQGAPARPGSGANVLTF TGTGCCAGCAGTTTATCCCGACAGGGGGCGCCGGCAAGACCGGGATCTGGGGCCAACGTCCTGACTTTC